The present TCR beta chain was sequenced within a study of glioma-infiltrating T cells after dendritic cell vaccination. Study-wide points: Higher pretreatment TIL content predicted longer progression-free time and survival.

With respect to this clone: Its target is unknown.

Described time point: after dendritic cell vaccination, including at tumor progression/relapse. PBMC sampling occurred before vaccination, two weeks after the third dose, and at progression. Germline CDR1 and CDR2: SGHVT and SQSDAQ. The CDR3 length is 15 residues. V gave up 3 bases and J gave up 10 bases; unmatched junction bases: 8. TCRB CDR3 was amplified from 2 ug genomic DNA or less. TCRdb's table, derived via immunoSEQ multiplex PCR, lists solely in-frame clones and lacks some. The table shows fewer than 85,000 clones, with more than 75% occurring only once. This TCR was recovered from a human donor with glioblastoma. The rearrangement uses TRBV7-4 and TRBJ2-1; the match to TRBD2 covers 11 bases. The sequencing used blood, collected after dendritic cell vaccination. CDR3 protein: CASSFSGGALWEQFF. In DNA, the CDR3 is TGTGCCAGCAGCTTTAGCGGGGGGGCCTTATGGGAGCAGTTCTTC.